Sequencing of this T cell receptor beta chain was carried out in a study of cytomegalovirus exposure and HLA in healthy donors. This CDR3 region has 14 residues. The germline V and J ends were trimmed by 0 bases and 1 base, with 7 bases remaining between them. Germline loops: CDR1 MNHEY, CDR2 SVGAGI. This PCR relied on a set of 60 Vbeta primers and 13 Jbeta primers. Data came from immunoSEQ multiplex PCR; TCRdb stores just in-frame clones and leaves some out. The table lists some 67,000 clones, roughly 78% of them singletons. There are a few counts of this clone. This TCR derives from a man between 40 and 49 years old in good health and CMV-seronegative. Sequences were obtained from PBMCs. The genes are TRBV6-5 and TRBJ2-7, with D possibly TRBD2 on 5 matching bases. CDR3 protein: CASSYSRASYEQYF. As DNA, the CDR3 is TGTGCCAGCAGTTACTCGCGGGCGTCCTACGAGCAGTACTTC.